This T cell receptor beta chain was recorded in a study of post-analysis software for immune sequencing data. Germline V gives CDR1 SGHAT, CDR2 FQNNGV. The CDR3 sequence is 15 residues long. Study outcomes and limitations: TRBV5-6, TRBV5-1 and TRBV20-1 were among four or five TRBV segments more frequent in patients than controls.

TCR beta cDNA libraries included unique molecular identifiers. TCRdb re-derived calls from the PCR reads in MiXCR, one entry per CDR3 protein. The repertoire holds approximately 250,000 distinct CDR3 sequences, with 35% to 40% as singletons. This clonotype appeared a single time. Antigen unknown. Germline is not matched at one junction end, which may reflect a read error. Material: blood. The rearrangement uses TRBV11-2 and TRBJ2-2; tentatively, D is TRBD1 or TRBD2 (6 bases each). The receptor's source is a girl under 18 with multiple sclerosis. In DNA, the CDR3 is TGTGCCAGCAGCTTAGCCTTCCGGGGGCCCGGGGAGCGGTTTTTT. Amino acid sequence: CASSLAFRGPGERFF.